What follows are 29 T cell receptor beta chains derived from one specimen sequenced in a study of T cells after yellow fever vaccination. Each CDR3 protein gets one entry after TCRdb re-called the 5' RACE reads with MiXCR. This table has some 260,000 distinct CDR3 sequences, about 5% appearing once. The starting material was CD4+ T cells sorted from PBMCs, obtained on the day of the yellow fever booster vaccination. The receptors here all came from a man between 18 and 35 years old who received the YFV17D yellow fever vaccine.

In this sample, this clonotype turned up many times. The chain employs TRBV7-2 and TRBJ1-2; D is ambiguous. Germline V gene lookup returns CDR1 SGHTA and CDR2 FQGNSA. This CDR3 spans 14 amino acids. V was trimmed by 3 bases and J by 0 bases, leaving 8 bases between them. The CDR3 spells CASSLGFPNYGYTF. The CDR3 nucleotides are TGTGCCAGCAGCTTGGGGTTCCCTAACTATGGCTACACCTTC. The complete variable domain, with remaining parts taken from reference TRBV7-2 and TRBJ1-2, reads GAGVSQSPSNKVTEKGKDVELRCDPISGHTALYWYRQSLGQGLEFLIYFQGNSAPDKSGLPSDRFSAERTGGSVSTLTIQRTQQEDSAVYLCASSLGFPNYGYTFGSGTRLTVV.

This clonotype has a count of ten or more. The chain carries TRBV18 and TRBJ1-1; TRBD1 agrees at 9 bases. With 3 bases clipped from V and 4 bases from J, the junction kept 3 bases outside the gene matches. CDR1 is KGHSH, CDR2 LQKENI, per germline. CDR3 length equals 14 residues. CDR3 bases: TGTGCCAGCTCACCTGACAGGGGGGGCACTGAAGCTTTCTTT. As protein: CASSPDRGGTEAFF.

This clonotype was seen repeatedly, ten times or more. V and J are TRBV11-2 and TRBJ2-7, with 8 bases matching TRBD2. CDR1 SGHAT and CDR2 FQNNGV come from the germline V gene. This CDR3 region has 16 residues. Trimming took 3 bases from V and 7 from J; bases not matched to a gene: 14. The CDR3 loop is CASSLAYSRTSREQYF. In nucleotides, the CDR3 is TGTGCCAGCAGCTTGGCGTATTCGCGGACTAGCCGAGAGCAGTACTTC.

This clonotype was detected many times. The chain joins TRBV5-1 to TRBJ2-7; perhaps TRBD1 as D (6 bases). The germline V and J ends were trimmed by 3 bases and 8 bases, with 18 bases remaining between them. Germline V gene data show CDR1 as SGHRS and CDR2 as YFSETQ. The CDR3 spans 14 residues. The CDR3 is CASSSHRAQPQQYF. DNA of the CDR3: TGCGCCAGCAGCTCCCACAGGGCCCAGCCTCAGCAGTACTTC.

V gene TRBV6-5 combines with J gene TRBJ1-3, with 8 bases fitting TRBD1. After removal of 0 bases from V and 2 bases from J, the junction contained 0 bases not matched to a gene. Germline assignment: CDR1 MNHEY and CDR2 SVGAGI. The CDR3 extends over 15 amino acids. DNA for the CDR3: TGTGCCAGCAGTTACTCGACAGGGGCTGGAAACACCATATATTTT. Translating gives CASSYSTGAGNTIYF.

This clonotype has only a few counts. The chain recombines TRBV6-4 with TRBJ2-2; D might be TRBD2 (5 bases). CDR3 length: 16 amino acids. Germline V gene lookup returns CDR1 MRHNA and CDR2 SNTAGT. Trimming left V 4 bases short and J 0 bases short, with 12 bases between. In nucleotides, the CDR3 is TGTGCCAGCAGTGTGGTTGGACTTCCGAACACCGGGGAGCTGTTTTTT. It translates to CASSVVGLPNTGELFF.

In its sample, this clonotype was seen a few times. The V gene is TRBV20-1, the J gene TRBJ2-3; 9 bases align to TRBD1. Germline CDR1 and CDR2: DFQATT and SNEGSKA (reference sequence). Trimming cost V 4 bases and J 6 bases; bases outside gene matches: 11. This CDR3 is 15 amino acids long. The CDR3 DNA is TGCAGTGCTAACACACCGGGACAGGGATGGGATACGCAGTATTTT. It specifies CSANTPGQGWDTQYF.

This clonotype has only a few counts. The genes are TRBV30 and TRBJ2-5, with 9 bases identical to TRBD2. Germline assignment: CDR1 GTSNPN and CDR2 SVGIG (reference sequence). Trimming took 2 bases from V and 7 from J; bases not matched to a gene: 14. This CDR3 contains 16 residues. The CDR3 sequence: CAWSLLGDSGGRTQYF. The CDR3 DNA reads as TGTGCCTGGAGTTTACTCGGGGATAGCGGGGGTCGGACCCAGTACTTC.

This clonotype occurred many times. J is TRBJ2-2 and V is TRBV12-3 or TRBV12-4, with a weak D call TRBD2 (6 bases). Deletions cut 6 bases from V and 6 bases from J, with 8 bases between. This CDR3 is 12 amino acids long. The CDR3 bases are TGTGCCAGCAGCAGGGACTCCGGGGAGCTGTTTTTT. This sequence encodes CASSRDSGELFF.

This clonotype came up a few times. The V call is TRBV27, the J call TRBJ1-5, with TRBD1 matching 7 bases. J lost 7 bases, V lost 10 bases, and 10 bases had no gene match. The germline gives CDR1 MNHEY, CDR2 SMNVEV (reference sequence). The CDR3 runs 13 residues. This CDR3 reads CATRERQGQPQHF. In DNA form, the CDR3 reads TGTGCCACCCGAGAACGACAGGGCCAGCCCCAGCATTTT.

This clonotype showed up many times. V usage is TRBV3-1 and J usage is TRBJ2-3, with 12 bases that match TRBD1. Germline V CDR1 and CDR2: LGHDT, YNNKEL (reference sequence). Unmatched junction bases numbered 12, after V lost 4 bases and J lost 4 bases. The CDR3 spans 18 residues. The CDR3 region is CASSPRDRGHLDADTQYF. CDR3 nucleotides: TGTGCCAGCAGCCCCCGGGACAGGGGGCATCTGGACGCAGATACGCAGTATTTT.

Many counts were recorded for this clonotype. The chain combines TRBV6-5 with TRBJ1-6; a possible D gene is TRBD1 (6 bases). The length of the CDR3 is 12 residues. V was cut by 6 bases and J by 13 bases, with 13 bases left in between. Germline-derived CDR1 and CDR2 are MNHEY and SVGAGI. The DNA of the CDR3 is TGTGCCAGCAGGGACGACAGGTCCCCCCTCCACTTT. It specifies CASRDDRSPLHF.

This clonotype was detected only a few times. The V call is TRBV28, the J call TRBJ1-4; no definite D call. The CDR3 consists of 11 residues. The ends were cut back, 6 bases at V and 4 bases at J, with 3 bases in the middle. CDR1 and CDR2 (germline): MDHEN, SYDVKM. CDR3 DNA sequence: TGTGCCAGCAGCTTTAATGAAAAACTGTTTTTT. The encoded protein is CASSFNEKLFF.

This clonotype was detected only a few times. This chain links TRBV20-1 with TRBJ1-4; D uncertain. The germline CDR1 and CDR2 sequences are DFQATT and SNEGSKA (reference sequence). V shed 5 bases and J shed 4 bases, with 14 bases lying between them. The CDR3 length is 14 residues. CDR3 sequence reads: CSALEQSNNEKLFF. CDR3 DNA: TGCAGTGCTCTTGAACAGAGTAATAATGAAAAACTGTTTTTT.

The V and J genes are TRBV10-3 and TRBJ1-4, with D uncertain. The CDR3 runs 15 residues. Germline CDR1 reads ENHRY; CDR2 reads SYGVKD. The V gene lost 3 bases and the J gene lost 5 bases, with 13 bases spanning the gap. CDR3 sequence: CAISDPTTANEKLFF. The CDR3, as DNA: TGTGCCATCAGTGACCCTACGACGGCGAATGAAAAACTGTTTTTT.

This clonotype was picked up a small number of times. The chain links TRBV12-3 or TRBV12-4 to TRBJ2-7, with D unresolved. The CDR3 is made up of 13 amino acids. Trimming took 1 base from V and 4 from J, leaving 8 bases between them. CDR3 nucleotide sequence: TGTGCCAGCAGTTTAGAGGTTAGATACGAGCAGTACTTC. Translating gives CASSLEVRYEQYF.

This clonotype was detected ten times or more. The rearrangement joins TRBV6-5 to TRBJ1-1; TRBD1 matches at 7 bases. Germline CDR1 and CDR2: MNHEY and SVGAGI. The CDR3 has 18 residues. The trim removed 0 bases at V and 2 bases at J, leaving 12 bases unmatched. CDR3 bases: TGTGCCAGCAGTTACTCAGCAGGGGGGGGTTTGTACAACACTGAAGCTTTCTTT. Amino acids: CASSYSAGGGLYNTEAFF.

The gene calls are TRBV20-1 and TRBJ2-2, with D tentatively TRBD2 (7 bases). V lost 0 bases, J lost 6 bases, and 17 bases lay in between. Per germline, CDR1 DFQATT and CDR2 SNEGSKA (reference sequence). This CDR3 spans 16 amino acids. CDR3 region: CSARDPGGPHPGELFF. The CDR3 region has the DNA TGCAGTGCTAGAGATCCCGGGGGGCCGCATCCCGGGGAGCTGTTTTTT.

The chain joins TRBV20-1 to TRBJ1-5; D perhaps matches TRBD1 (5 bases). Germline V gene lookup returns CDR1 DFQATT and CDR2 SNEGSKA (reference sequence). The CDR3 loop spans 17 amino acids. Trimming shortened V by 1 base and J by 2 bases, and 18 bases separated the two germline ends. The CDR3 is CSARVPPGGYGNQPQHF. The CDR3 DNA reads as TGCAGTGCTAGAGTTCCGCCCGGGGGGTATGGCAATCAGCCCCAGCATTTT.

This clonotype was seen repeatedly, ten times or more. The chain recombines TRBV5-1 with TRBJ2-7, with D perhaps TRBD2 (6 bases). CDR3 length equals 13 residues. Germline CDR1 and CDR2: SGHRS and YFSETQ. Trimming took 2 bases from V and 6 from J, leaving 12 bases between them. The CDR3, as DNA: TGCGCCAGCAGCTTTGACGGGGGAAGCGAGCAGTACGTC. It specifies CASSFDGGSEQYV.

The chain combines TRBV27 with TRBJ2-7; tentatively, D is TRBD2 (6 bases). Germline values: CDR1 MNHEY, CDR2 SMNVEV (reference sequence). CDR3 length: 14 residues. Trimming cost V 4 bases and J 6 bases, with 16 bases left between them. The CDR3 DNA reads TGTGCCAGCAGTTCGAACAACCAGGGAGGCGAGCAGTACGTC. This codes for CASSSNNQGGEQYV.

This sequence joins TRBV20-1 and TRBJ2-2, with a possible D match to TRBD2 (5 bases). Trimming removed 0 bases at V and 5 bases at J, with 16 bases between. Per the germline V gene, CDR1 is DFQATT and CDR2 is SNEGSKA (reference sequence). CDR3 size: 16 residues. CDR3 loop: CSARDPREGLTGELFF. Here the CDR3 DNA reads TGCAGTGCTAGAGATCCGAGGGAAGGACTTACCGGGGAGCTGTTTTTT.

This clonotype was counted at least ten times. DNA of the CDR3: TGCGCCAGCAGCCAAGAAGCGAGGGTCAGGGAAGAGACCCAGTACTTC. This translates into CASSQEARVREETQYF. The V call is TRBV4-3, the J call TRBJ2-5, with D perhaps being TRBD1 or TRBD2 (5 bases each). V lost 0 bases to trimming and J lost 3 bases, with 14 bases between them. This CDR3 spans 16 amino acids. The germline V gene has CDR1 LGHNA and CDR2 YSLEER.

This clonotype has ten or more counts. V gene TRBV4-1 combines with J gene TRBJ2-7; D is possibly TRBD1 (6 bases). The CDR3 runs to 15 residues. Looked up from germline, CDR1 is MGHRA and CDR2 is YSYEKL. V shed 6 bases and J shed 3 bases, with 18 bases lying between them. The CDR3 region has the DNA TGCGCCAGCAGTACGTTACCTGACAGGAACTACGAGCAGTACTTC. Its translation is CASSTLPDRNYEQYF.

The V gene is TRBV12-3 or TRBV12-4, the J gene TRBJ1-2; no definite D call. Trimming took 2 bases from V and 5 from J, leaving 9 bases between them. The CDR3 has 13 residues. CDR3 loop: CASSLTPGYGYTF. CDR3 coding DNA: TGTGCCAGCAGTTTAACCCCCGGGTATGGCTACACCTTC.

The CDR3 sequence is CSARDSAGVSYNEQFF. The CDR3 region has the DNA TGCAGTGCTAGAGATTCCGCAGGGGTATCCTACAATGAGCAGTTCTTC. J is TRBJ2-1 and V is TRBV20-1, with D perhaps matching TRBD1 (6 bases). CDR3 size: 16 residues. Germline V gene sequence: CDR1 DFQATT, CDR2 SNEGSKA (reference sequence). Trimming took 0 bases from V and 1 from J, leaving 13 bases between them.

This clonotype was seen ten or more times. The chain combines TRBV7-6 with TRBJ2-2, with a possible D match to TRBD2 (6 bases). Germline values: CDR1 SGHVS, CDR2 FNYEAQ. This CDR3 spans 14 amino acids. Trimming removed 2 bases at V and 6 bases at J, with 10 bases between. The DNA of the CDR3 is TGTGCCAGCAGCTTACGCGGGACCTCCGGGGAGCTGTTTTTT. Residues: CASSLRGTSGELFF.

This clonotype was observed at least ten times. The chain has TRBV12-3 or TRBV12-4 and TRBJ1-6, with D unresolved. The ends were cut back, 3 bases at V and 14 bases at J, with 14 bases in the middle. The CDR3 contains 13 residues. The CDR3 DNA reads as TGTGCCAGCAGTTTGTTCGTCCGCGGGACCCTCCACTTT. Its translation: CASSLFVRGTLHF.

The J gene is TRBJ2-7, the V gene TRBV12-3 or TRBV12-4; TRBD1 matches 10 bases. The CDR3 runs 12 residues. The ends lost 6 bases at V and 8 bases at J; junction bases unmatched: 4. The CDR3 DNA is TGTGCCAGCAGAGTGACAGGGGGCAAGCAGTACTTC. It yields the protein CASRVTGGKQYF.